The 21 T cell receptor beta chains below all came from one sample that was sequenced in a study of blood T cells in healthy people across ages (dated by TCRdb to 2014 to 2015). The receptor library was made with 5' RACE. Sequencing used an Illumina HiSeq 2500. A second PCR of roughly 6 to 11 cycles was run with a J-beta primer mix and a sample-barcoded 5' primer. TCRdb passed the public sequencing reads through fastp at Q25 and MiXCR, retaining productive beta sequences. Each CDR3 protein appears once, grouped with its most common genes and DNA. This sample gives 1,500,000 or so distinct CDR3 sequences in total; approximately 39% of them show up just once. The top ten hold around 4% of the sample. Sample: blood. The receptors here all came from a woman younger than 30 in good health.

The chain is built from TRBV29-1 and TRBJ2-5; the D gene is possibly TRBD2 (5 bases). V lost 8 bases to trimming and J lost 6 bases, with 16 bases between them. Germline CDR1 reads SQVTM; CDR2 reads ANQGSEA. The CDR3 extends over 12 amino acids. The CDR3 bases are TGCAGCTCCCGAATCACTAGTAAGACCCAGTACTTC. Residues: CSSRITSKTQYF.

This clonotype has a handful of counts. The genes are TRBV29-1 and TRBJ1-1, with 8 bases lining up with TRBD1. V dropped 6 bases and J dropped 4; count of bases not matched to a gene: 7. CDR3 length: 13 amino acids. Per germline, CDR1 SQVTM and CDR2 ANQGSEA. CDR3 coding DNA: TGCAGCGTCGGACCCGGACAGGGCACTGAAGCTTTCTTT. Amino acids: CSVGPGQGTEAFF.

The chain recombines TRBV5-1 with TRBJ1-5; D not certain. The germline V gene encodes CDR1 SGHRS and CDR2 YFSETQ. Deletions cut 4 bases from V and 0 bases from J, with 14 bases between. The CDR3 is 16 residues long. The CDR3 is CASSPGIANSNQPQHF. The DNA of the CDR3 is TGCGCCAGCAGCCCGGGGATCGCCAATAGCAATCAGCCCCAGCATTTT.

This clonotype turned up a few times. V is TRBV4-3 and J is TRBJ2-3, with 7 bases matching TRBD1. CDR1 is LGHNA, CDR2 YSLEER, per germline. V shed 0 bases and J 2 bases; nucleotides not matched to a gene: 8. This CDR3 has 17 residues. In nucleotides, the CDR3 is TGCGCCAGCAGCCAAGATCTAACCGACAGGGTCACAGATACGCAGTATTTT. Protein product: CASSQDLTDRVTDTQYF.

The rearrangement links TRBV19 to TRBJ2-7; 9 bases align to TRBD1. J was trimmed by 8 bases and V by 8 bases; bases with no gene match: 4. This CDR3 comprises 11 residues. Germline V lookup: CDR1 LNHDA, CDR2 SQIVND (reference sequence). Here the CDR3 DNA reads TGTGCCAGTGGGGACAGGGCGCAGCAGTACTTC. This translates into CASGDRAQQYF.

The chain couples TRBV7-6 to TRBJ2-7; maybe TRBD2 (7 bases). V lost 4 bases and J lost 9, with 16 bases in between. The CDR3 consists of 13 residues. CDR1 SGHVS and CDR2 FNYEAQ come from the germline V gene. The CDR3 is CASSSRGACRQYF. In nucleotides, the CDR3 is TGTGCCAGCAGCTCCCGGGGGGCATGTAGGCAGTACTTC.

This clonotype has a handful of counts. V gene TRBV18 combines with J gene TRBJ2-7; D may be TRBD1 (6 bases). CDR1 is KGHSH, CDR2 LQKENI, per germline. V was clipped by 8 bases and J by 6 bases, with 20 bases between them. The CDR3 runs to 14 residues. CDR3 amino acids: CASHRAGQILEQYF. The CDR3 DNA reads TGTGCCAGCCACCGGGCTGGACAGATCCTCGAGCAGTACTTC. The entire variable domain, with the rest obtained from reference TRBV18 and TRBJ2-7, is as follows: NAGVMQNPRHLVRRRGQEARLRCSPMKGHSHVYWYRQLPEEGLKFMVYLQKENIIDESGMPKERFSAEFPKEGPSILRIQQVVRGDSAAYFCASHRAGQILEQYFGPGTRLTVT.

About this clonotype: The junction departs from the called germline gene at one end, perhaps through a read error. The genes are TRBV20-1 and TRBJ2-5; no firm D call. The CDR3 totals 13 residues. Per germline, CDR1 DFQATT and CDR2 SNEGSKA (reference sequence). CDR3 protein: CSALHMYQGTQYF. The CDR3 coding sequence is TGCAGTGCTTTACACATGTACCAAGGGACCCAGTACTTC.

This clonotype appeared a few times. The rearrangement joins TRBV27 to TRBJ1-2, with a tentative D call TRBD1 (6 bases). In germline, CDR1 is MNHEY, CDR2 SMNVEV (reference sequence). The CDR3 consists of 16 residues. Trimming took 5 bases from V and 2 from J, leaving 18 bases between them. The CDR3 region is CASSIKPDSPNYGYTF. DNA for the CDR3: TGTGCCAGCAGTATTAAACCGGACAGTCCAAACTATGGCTACACCTTC.

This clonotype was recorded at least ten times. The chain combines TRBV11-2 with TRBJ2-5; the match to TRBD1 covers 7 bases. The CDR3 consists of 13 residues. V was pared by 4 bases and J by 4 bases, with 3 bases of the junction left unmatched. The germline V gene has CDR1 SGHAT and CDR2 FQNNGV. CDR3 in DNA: TGTGCCAGCAGCTCCGACAGGGTAGAGACCCAGTACTTC. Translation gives CASSSDRVETQYF.

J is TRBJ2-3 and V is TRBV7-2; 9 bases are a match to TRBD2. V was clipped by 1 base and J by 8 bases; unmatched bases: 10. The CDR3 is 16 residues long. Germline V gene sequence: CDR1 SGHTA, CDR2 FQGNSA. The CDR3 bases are TGTGCCAGCAGCTTAGTTTTGCGGGGGGGCTGGGGTACGCAGTATTTT. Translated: CASSLVLRGGWGTQYF.

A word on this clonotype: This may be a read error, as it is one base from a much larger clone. CDR3 amino acids: CASSQRGSYNGQFF. CDR3 in DNA: TGCGCCAGCAGCCAAAGGGGCTCCTACAATGGGCAGTTCTTC. This sequence joins TRBV4-3 and TRBJ2-1; possibly TRBD1 for D (5 bases). Per germline, CDR1 LGHNA and CDR2 YSLEER. CDR3 length: 14 residues.

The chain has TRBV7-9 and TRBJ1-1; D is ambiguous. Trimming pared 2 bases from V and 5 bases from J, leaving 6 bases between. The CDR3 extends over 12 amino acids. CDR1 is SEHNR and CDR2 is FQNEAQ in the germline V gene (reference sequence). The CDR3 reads CASSLMVTEAFF. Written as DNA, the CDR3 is TGTGCCAGCAGCTTAATGGTGACTGAAGCTTTCTTT.

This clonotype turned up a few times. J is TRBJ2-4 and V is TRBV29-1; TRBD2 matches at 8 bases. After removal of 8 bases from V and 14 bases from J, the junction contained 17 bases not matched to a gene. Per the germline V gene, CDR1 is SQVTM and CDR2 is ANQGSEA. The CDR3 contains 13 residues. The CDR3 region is CSHLPGLVRVEYF. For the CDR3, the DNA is TGCAGCCATCTCCCGGGACTAGTGAGAGTTGAGTACTTC. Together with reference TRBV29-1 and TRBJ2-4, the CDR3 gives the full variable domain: SAVISQKPSRDICQRGTSLTIQCQVDSQVTMMFWYRQQPGQSLTLIATANQGSEATYESGFVIDKFPISRPNLTFSTLTVSNMSPEDSSIYLCSHLPGLVRVEYFGAGTRLSVL.

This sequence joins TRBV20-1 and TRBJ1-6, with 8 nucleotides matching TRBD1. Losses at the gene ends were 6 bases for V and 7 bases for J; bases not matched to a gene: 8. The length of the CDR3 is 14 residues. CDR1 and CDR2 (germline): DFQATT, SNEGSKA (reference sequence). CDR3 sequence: CSAPRTGRNSPLHF. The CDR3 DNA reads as TGCAGTGCACCTCGGACAGGGCGCAATTCACCCCTCCACTTT.

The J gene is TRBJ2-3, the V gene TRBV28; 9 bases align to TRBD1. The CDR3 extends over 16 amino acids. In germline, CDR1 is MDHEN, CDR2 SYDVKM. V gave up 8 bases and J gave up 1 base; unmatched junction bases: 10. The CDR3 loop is CASRSDWDRGTDTQYF. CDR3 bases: TGTGCCAGCCGTTCCGACTGGGACAGGGGCACAGATACGCAGTATTTT.

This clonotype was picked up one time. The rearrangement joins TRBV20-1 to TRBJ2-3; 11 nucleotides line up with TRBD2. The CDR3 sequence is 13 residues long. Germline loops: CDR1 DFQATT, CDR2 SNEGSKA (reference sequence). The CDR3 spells CRVAGGFSDTQYF. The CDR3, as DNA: TGCAGGGTAGCGGGAGGGTTCTCAGATACGCAGTATTTT.

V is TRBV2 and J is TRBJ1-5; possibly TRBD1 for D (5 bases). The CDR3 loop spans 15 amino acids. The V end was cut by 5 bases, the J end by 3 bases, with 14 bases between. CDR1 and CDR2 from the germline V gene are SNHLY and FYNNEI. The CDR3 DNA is TGTGCCAGCAGTCGGGACGGAGGACTCAATCAGCCCCAGCATTTT. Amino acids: CASSRDGGLNQPQHF.

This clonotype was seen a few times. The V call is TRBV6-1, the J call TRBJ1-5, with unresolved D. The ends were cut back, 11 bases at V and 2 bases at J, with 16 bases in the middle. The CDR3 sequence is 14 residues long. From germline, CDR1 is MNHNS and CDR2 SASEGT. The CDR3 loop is CAGSSLGGNQPQHF. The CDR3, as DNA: TGTGCCGGGTCCAGCCTGGGCGGCAATCAGCCCCAGCATTTT.

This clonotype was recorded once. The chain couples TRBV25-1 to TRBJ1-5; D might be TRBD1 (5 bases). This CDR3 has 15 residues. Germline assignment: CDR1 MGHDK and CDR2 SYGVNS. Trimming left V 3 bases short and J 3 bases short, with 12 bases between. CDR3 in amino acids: CASSDSGTVNQPQHF. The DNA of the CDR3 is TGTGCCAGCAGTGACTCCGGGACGGTCAATCAGCCCCAGCATTTT.

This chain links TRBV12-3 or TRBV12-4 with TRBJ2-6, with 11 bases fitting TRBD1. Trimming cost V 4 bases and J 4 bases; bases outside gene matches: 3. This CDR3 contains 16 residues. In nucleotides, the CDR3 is TGTGCCAGCAGTTCCGGACAGGGGGCGGGGGCCAACGTCCTGACTTTC. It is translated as CASSSGQGAGANVLTF.